The rows below give T cell receptor beta chains drawn from one sample of a study of T cell changes during pregnancy in multiple sclerosis. Profiling relied on immunoSEQ multiplex PCR, and the TCRdb table lists in-frame clones only, not all of them. This sample has about 100,000 clones; around 90% occur once, and the top ten carry under 1.5%. The sequences come from peripheral blood, collected in the second trimester of pregnancy. These receptors were collected from a female donor with multiple sclerosis, enrolled in a pregnancy study. Each CDR3 is given with its conserved first and last residue. The D gene is left open where the match is weak. Clone size is given for some rows only: seen once, a few or many times, or a class if the clone is expanded.

TRBV10-3	NA	NA	TRBJ2-5	CAHGGPEAETQYF	TGTGCCCACGGGGGGCCAGAGGCGGAGACCCAGTACTTC
TRBV5-1	NA	NA	TRBJ2-6	CASSPRRAGANVLTF	TGCGCCAGCAGCCCCAGGAGGGCCGGGGCCAACGTCCTGACTTTC
TRBV7-9	NA	few	TRBJ1-2	CASSLDQGGRGYTF	TGTGCCAGCAGCTTAGATCAGGGAGGGAGAGGCTACACCTTC
TRBV5-1	NA	NA	TRBJ1-6	CASSLGHYNSPLHF	TGCGCCAGCAGCTTGGGACACTATAATTCACCCCTCCACTTT
TRBV11-2	NA	NA	TRBJ1-1	CASSSNPGLMTFF	TGTGCCAGCAGCTCAAATCCGGGACTGATGACTTTCTTT
TRBV6-1	NA	NA	TRBJ2-5	CASSDSGQETQYF	TGTGCCAGCAGTGATTCGGGGCAAGAGACCCAGTACTTC
TRBV6-1	TRBD1	few	TRBJ1-2	CASSDHGTAKSGYTF	TGTGCCAGCAGTGATCACGGGACAGCCAAGTCTGGCTACACCTTC
TRBV5-1	NA	NA	TRBJ1-4	CASSLGREREKLFF	TGCGCCAGCAGCTTGGGCAGGGAACGAGAAAAACTGTTTTTT
TRBV2	TRBD1	NA	TRBJ1-1	CASSEDRGWAFF	TGTGCCAGCAGTGAGGACAGGGGATGGGCTTTCTTT
TRBV7-6	NA	few	TRBJ1-1	CASSLAARAVTEAFF	TGTGCCAGCAGCTTAGCGGCCAGGGCGGTCACTGAAGCTTTCTTT
TRBV13	NA	NA	TRBJ1-1	CASSPERRNTEAFF	TGTGCCAGCAGCCCAGAGAGGAGGAACACTGAAGCTTTCTTT
TRBV10-3	NA	NA	TRBJ1-4	CAISESIGQGLFF	TGTGCCATCAGTGAGTCGATTGGGCAGGGACTGTTTTTT
TRBV7-9	NA	NA	TRBJ2-3	CASSQGGRSTDTQYF	TGTGCCAGCAGCCAGGGGGGACGAAGCACAGATACGCAGTATTTT
TRBV30	TRBD1	NA	TRBJ1-5	CAWSGTGLNQPQHF	TGTGCCTGGAGTGGGACAGGGCTGAATCAGCCCCAGCATTTT
TRBV5-5	TRBD2	NA	TRBJ2-5	CASSRGLGLVAQYF	TGTGCCAGCAGCCGGGGACTAGGATTGGTGGCCCAGTACTTC
TRBV27	TRBD1	NA	TRBJ2-5	CASSIRTGTPETQYF	TGTGCCAGCAGTATAAGGACAGGGACTCCGGAGACCCAGTACTTC
TRBV7-2	TRBD1	NA	TRBJ1-4	CASSPGQEEKLFF	TGTGCCAGCAGCCCCGGACAGGAGGAAAAACTGTTTTTT
TRBV10-2	TRBD1	NA	TRBJ1-3	CASRGQGLGGNTIYF	TGCGCCAGCAGAGGACAGGGCTTGGGAGGAAACACCATATATTTT
TRBV2	TRBD2	NA	TRBJ2-2	CASSGLAATGELFF	TGTGCCAGCTCGGGACTAGCGGCCACCGGGGAGCTGTTTTTT
TRBV6-1	NA	NA	TRBJ2-6	CASNAGISGANVLTF	TGTGCCAGCAATGCAGGGATCTCTGGGGCCAACGTCCTGACTTTC
TRBV7-9	TRBD1	NA	TRBJ1-1	CASSLVAGGSGTEAFF	TGTGCCAGCAGCTTAGTCGCAGGGGGGAGTGGCACTGAAGCTTTCTTT
TRBV7-9	NA	NA	TRBJ2-2	CASRFARVTGELFF	TGTGCCAGCAGATTTGCGCGGGTCACCGGGGAGCTGTTTTTT
TRBV2	TRBD1	NA	TRBJ1-2	CASRRFRDSPYYGYTF	TGTGCCAGCAGGCGGTTCCGGGACAGCCCATACTATGGCTACACCTTC
TRBV19	NA	NA	TRBJ1-1	CASTAGYGTEAFF	TGTGCCAGTACTGCGGGGTACGGCACTGAAGCTTTCTTT
TRBV11-2	NA	NA	TRBJ2-7	CASSSPPTYEQYF	TGTGCCAGCAGCTCCCCCCCAACCTACGAGCAGTACTTC
TRBV11-2	TRBD2	NA	TRBJ2-7	CASSLRGGVNEQYF	TGTGCCAGCAGCTTACGGGGGGGAGTGAACGAGCAGTACTTC